The 24 T cell receptor beta chains in this list originate from one sample, sequenced in a study of vaccination and CD4 T cells after COVID-19. The time point denotes: late sampling 161 to 241 days after vaccination in a few convalescent patients. Treatment: roughly 10-day PBMC culture with coronavirus spike peptide pools or control peptides (ViraFEST assay). The Oncomine TCR Beta short-read assay generated sequence data from the DNA of cultured CD4+ T cells. TCRdb itself ran the PCR reads through MiXCR, one entry per CDR3 protein. The data show 20,000 to 25,000 distinct CDR3 sequences, under 40% seen once. These receptors have no known antigen. The sample consisted of CD4+ T cells from blood, cultured in vitro, taken about 7 months after SARS-CoV-2 vaccination. Source of these receptors: a human donor who had recovered from COVID-19.

This clonotype turned up a few times. DNA of the CDR3: TGCAGTGCTAGTCTGGGGGTTTTGGATAGCAATCAGCCCCAGCATTTT. Amino acid sequence: CSASLGVLDSNQPQHF. The chain combines TRBV20-1 with TRBJ1-5; a weak D match, TRBD1 (5 bases). Trimming left V 3 bases short and J 0 bases short, with 15 bases between. The CDR3 contains 16 residues. Germline lookup yields CDR1 DFQATT and CDR2 SNEGSKA (reference sequence).

This clonotype was seen a single time. The rearrangement joins TRBV27 to TRBJ2-1, with 13 bases that match TRBD2. The CDR3 totals 15 residues. V dropped 5 bases and J dropped 6; count of bases not matched to a gene: 4. Germline CDR1 is MNHEY and CDR2 is SMNVEV (reference sequence). For the CDR3, the DNA is TGTGCCAGCAGTCCCCGGACTAGCGGGAGCAATGAGCAGTTCTTC. This gives the protein CASSPRTSGSNEQFF.

V gene TRBV27 combines with J gene TRBJ2-7; D ambiguous. The germline V gene has CDR1 MNHEY and CDR2 SMNVEV (reference sequence). The CDR3 is made up of 15 amino acids. Trimming removed 3 bases from V and 0 bases from J, with 12 bases in between. CDR3: CASSFSFRNSYEQYF. CDR3 sequence (DNA): TGTGCCAGCAGTTTCAGCTTCCGGAACTCCTACGAGCAGTACTTC.

The CDR3 DNA follows: TGTGCCACCCAACGCTGGGCTCAAGAGACCCAGTACTTC. Translation gives CATQRWAQETQYF. The rearrangement joins TRBV6-1 to TRBJ2-5; D not certain. Germline V lookup: CDR1 MNHNS, CDR2 SASEGT. The CDR3 is made up of 13 amino acids. Trimming stripped 10 bases from V and 2 bases from J, with 14 bases between.

The chain couples TRBV20-1 to TRBJ1-2; D unclear. The V gene's germline CDR1 is DFQATT and CDR2 SNEGSKA (reference sequence). This CDR3 spans 12 amino acids. V was cut by 3 bases and J by 4 bases, with 9 bases left in between. This CDR3 reads CSASQNLYGYTF. The CDR3 nucleotides read TGCAGTGCTAGTCAGAACCTCTATGGCTACACCTTC.

This clonotype has a handful of counts. This sequence joins TRBV28 and TRBJ1-1; D remains ambiguous. The CDR3 has 13 residues. Germline CDR1 MDHEN, CDR2 SYDVKM. The germline V and J ends were trimmed by 4 bases and 8 bases, with 14 bases remaining between them. This CDR3 is CASSYPGRSEAFF. The CDR3 region has the DNA TGTGCCAGCAGTTACCCCGGCCGAAGCGAAGCTTTCTTT.

The chain recombines TRBV5-5 with TRBJ2-7; D possibly matches TRBD1 or TRBD2 (5 bases each). Trimming removed 4 bases from V and 7 bases from J, with 15 bases in between. The CDR3 length is 13 residues. Germline V gene sequence: CDR1 SGHKS, CDR2 YYEKEE (reference sequence). The CDR3 loop reads CASSNTGPREQYF. Written as DNA, the CDR3 is TGTGCCAGCAGCAACACGGGGCCGAGGGAGCAGTACTTC.

This clonotype was seen more than once but under ten times. This rearrangement joins TRBV28 to TRBJ2-7; D not certain. V was shortened by 2 bases and J by 2 bases, with 13 bases between the two germline ends. Germline lookup yields CDR1 MDHEN and CDR2 SYDVKM. The CDR3 has 15 residues. CDR3 coding DNA: TGTGCCAGCAGTTTACCGGACGGCAGACCCTACGAGCAGTACTTC. This sequence encodes CASSLPDGRPYEQYF.

This clonotype appeared a few times. This sequence joins TRBV19 and TRBJ2-1; the match to TRBD2 covers 11 bases. Trimming at V came to 3 bases and at J to 8 bases, leaving 6 bases not matched to a gene. CDR1 and CDR2 from the germline V gene are LNHDA and SQIVND (reference sequence). This CDR3 is 15 amino acids long. The chain's CDR3 is CASSIASGRMYEQFF. CDR3 DNA: TGTGCCAGTAGTATCGCTAGCGGGAGGATGTATGAGCAGTTCTTC.

This clonotype was found a few times. V usage is TRBV20-1 and J usage is TRBJ2-1; tentatively, D is TRBD2 (5 bases). The V end lost 3 bases, the J end lost 7 bases, and 13 bases lay between the germline ends. Germline V CDR1 and CDR2: DFQATT, SNEGSKA (reference sequence). This CDR3 has 13 residues. The CDR3 protein is CSASAERRNEQFF. Here the CDR3 DNA reads TGCAGTGCTAGCGCCGAGAGGAGGAATGAGCAGTTCTTC.

The J gene is TRBJ1-2, the V gene TRBV28; maybe TRBD1 (5 bases). V shed 5 bases and J shed 5 bases, with 15 bases lying between them. CDR1 MDHEN and CDR2 SYDVKM come from the germline V gene. The CDR3 contains 14 residues. The CDR3 loop reads CASSPFWGPYGYTF. CDR3 bases: TGTGCCAGCAGTCCTTTCTGGGGCCCATATGGCTACACCTTC.

This clonotype came up a few times. This chain uses TRBV20-1 with TRBJ2-7; possibly TRBD2 for D (5 bases). This CDR3 is built from 13 residues. Germline values: CDR1 DFQATT, CDR2 SNEGSKA (reference sequence). The V and J ends lost 1 base and 5 bases respectively, with 12 bases between them. The CDR3 DNA reads as TGCAGTGCTAGAGTGGGGAGCCGGAACGAGCAGTACTTC. This translates into CSARVGSRNEQYF.

The V call is TRBV7-8, the J call TRBJ2-1, with 9 bases identical to TRBD2. This CDR3 has 13 amino acids. The ends lost 2 bases at V and 10 bases at J; junction bases unmatched: 3. Germline V gene lookup returns CDR1 SGHVS and CDR2 FQNEAQ. CDR3 loop: CASSLTAGGEQFF. For the CDR3, the DNA is TGTGCCAGCAGCTTAACCGCGGGGGGGGAGCAGTTCTTC.

The V and J genes are TRBV20-1 and TRBJ2-5; TRBD1 might be the D (5 bases). V lost 0 bases and J lost 7, with 9 bases in between. Germline CDR1 DFQATT, CDR2 SNEGSKA (reference sequence). This CDR3 has 12 residues. This chain's CDR3 is CSAREGVGTQYF. The CDR3 DNA sequence: TGCAGTGCTAGAGAAGGGGTAGGGACCCAGTACTTC.

This chain uses TRBV20-1 with TRBJ1-1; no clear D. CDR1 DFQATT and CDR2 SNEGSKA come from the germline V gene (reference sequence). The CDR3 loop spans 14 amino acids. V lost 6 bases and J lost 0, with 14 bases in between. This chain's CDR3 is CSAPPSGMNTEAFF. The CDR3 nucleotides read TGCAGTGCCCCACCGTCCGGTATGAACACTGAAGCTTTCTTT.

This clonotype was seen more than once but under ten times. As DNA, the CDR3 is TGTGCCACCAGTGACGGACAGGATAGGGAGCAGTACTTC. It yields the protein CATSDGQDREQYF. This chain links TRBV24-1 with TRBJ2-7; the match to TRBD1 covers 7 bases. V shed 4 bases, J shed 7 bases, and the junction held 6 bases outside the gene matches. The CDR3 is 13 residues long. CDR1 KGHDR and CDR2 SFDVKD come from the germline V gene.

The chain joins TRBV20-1 to TRBJ2-5; 8 bases are shared with TRBD2. V lost 0 bases to trimming and J lost 5 bases; unmatched junction nucleotides: 11. Germline values: CDR1 DFQATT, CDR2 SNEGSKA (reference sequence). This CDR3 spans 16 amino acids. CDR3 sequence reads: CSARDEAGVNIETQYF. The CDR3 region has the DNA TGCAGTGCTAGAGATGAAGCGGGAGTCAATATCGAGACCCAGTACTTC.

This clonotype has just a few counts. The chain carries TRBV7-9 and TRBJ2-3, with TRBD2 as a possible D gene (7 bases). The CDR3 covers 16 residues. Trimming removed 4 bases at V and 2 bases at J, with 16 bases between. Per the germline V gene, CDR1 is SEHNR and CDR2 is FQNEAQ (reference sequence). CDR3 sequence: CASSSRLGGATDTQYF. The DNA for the CDR3 is TGTGCCAGCAGCTCCCGACTAGGGGGGGCCACAGATACGCAGTATTTT.

The gene calls are TRBV6-1 and TRBJ1-1; weak D call: TRBD1 (5 bases). V was shortened by 6 bases and J by 0 bases, with 11 bases between the two germline ends. CDR1 MNHNS and CDR2 SASEGT come from the germline V gene. The length of the CDR3 is 14 residues. Here the CDR3 DNA reads TGTGCCAGCAGCCCGAGGGGAGTGAACACTGAAGCTTTCTTT. This sequence encodes CASSPRGVNTEAFF.

This clonotype was recorded a few times. V is TRBV27 and J is TRBJ1-5; unclear D gene. The CDR3 spans 13 residues. From germline, CDR1 is MNHEY and CDR2 SMNVEV (reference sequence). The V end was cut by 5 bases, the J end by 6 bases, with 11 bases between. The CDR3 DNA sequence: TGTGCCAGCAGTCCCACCCTGGGTCAGCCCCAGCATTTT. Translation: CASSPTLGQPQHF.

This clonotype was counted a few times. One junction end disagrees with the germline gene, perhaps due to a read error. CDR3 amino acids: CASSDAPDGTGFF. CDR3 DNA: TGTGCCAGCAGTGACGCCCCGGACGGGACAGGGTTCTTC. The V call is TRBV6-1, the J call TRBJ2-7; 9 bases are a match to TRBD1. Germline values: CDR1 MNHNS, CDR2 SASEGT. This CDR3 spans 13 amino acids.

This clonotype appeared a few times. V is TRBV20-1 and J is TRBJ1-1; 7 bases map to TRBD1. This CDR3 contains 13 residues. Germline CDR1 DFQATT, CDR2 SNEGSKA (reference sequence). After removal of 1 base from V and 5 bases from J, the junction contained 4 bases not matched to a gene. The CDR3 nucleotides read TGCAGTGCTAGAGGGAGGGGACAGACTGAAGCTTTCTTT. This gives the protein CSARGRGQTEAFF.

The rearrangement uses TRBV6-2 or TRBV6-3 and TRBJ1-2; 9 bases line up with TRBD1. CDR1 and CDR2 (germline): MNHEY, SVGEGT. V was pared by 3 bases and J by 8 bases, with 7 bases of the junction left unmatched. This CDR3 spans 14 amino acids. This chain's CDR3 is CASSYGTGRRGYTF. The CDR3 bases are TGTGCCAGCAGTTATGGGACAGGGAGGAGAGGCTACACCTTC.

This clonotype was found a few times. The rearrangement links TRBV7-9 to TRBJ2-5; unclear D gene. Germline-derived CDR1 and CDR2 are SEHNR and FQNEAQ (reference sequence). V was pared by 3 bases and J by 5 bases, with 19 bases between. The CDR3 is 16 residues long. The CDR3 DNA sequence: TGTGCCAGCAGCTTGGTTCTACTTAGGGTTCAGGAGACCCAGTACTTC. It yields the protein CASSLVLLRVQETQYF.